Shown below are 26 T cell receptor beta chains from a single sample sequenced in a study of cytomegalovirus exposure and HLA in healthy donors. The study ran its PCR with 60 Vbeta and 13 Jbeta primers. Using immunoSEQ multiplex PCR, the repertoire was profiled, and TCRdb retains in-frame clones only, with some absent. Among over 150,000 clones, 77% were seen once, and the ten largest hold roughly 2.1%. Source material: PBMCs. All receptors derive from a middle-aged man in good health and CMV-seropositive.

The CDR3 loop is CASSHLPGVRVKDTQYF. The CDR3 nucleotides read TGCGCCAGCAGCCATCTTCCCGGGGTGAGGGTCAAAGATACGCAGTATTTT. This rearrangement joins TRBV4-3 to TRBJ2-3; tentatively, D is TRBD2 (5 bases). Deletions cut 3 bases from V and 5 bases from J, with 21 bases between. This CDR3 is 17 amino acids long. Germline CDR1 LGHNA, CDR2 YSLEER.

The chain couples TRBV5-1 to TRBJ2-1; D unresolved. V shed 4 bases and J shed 5 bases, with 10 bases lying between them. This CDR3 region has 13 residues. Germline CDR1 SGHRS, CDR2 YFSETQ. DNA for the CDR3: TGCGCCAGCAGCCAAACGTACAACAATGAGCAGTTCTTC. Amino acid sequence: CASSQTYNNEQFF.

The V and J genes are TRBV4-1 and TRBJ2-3; a possible D gene is TRBD2 (6 bases). V lost 3 bases and J lost 1, with 14 bases in between. Per germline, CDR1 MGHRA and CDR2 YSYEKL. The CDR3 is 16 residues long. The CDR3 protein is CASSQRGSVGTDTQYF. The CDR3 DNA reads TGCGCCAGCAGCCAGCGGGGCTCCGTAGGCACAGATACGCAGTATTTT.

The gene calls are TRBV7-2 and TRBJ2-1, with 7 bases fitting TRBD2. Germline V gene data show CDR1 as SGHTA and CDR2 as FQGNSA. With V trimmed by 0 bases and J by 11 bases, 7 bases remained unmatched. This CDR3 spans 14 amino acids. The CDR3: CASSLAYSGNKQFF. In DNA form, the CDR3 reads TGTGCCAGCAGCTTAGCGTACAGCGGGAACAAGCAGTTCTTC.

This clone was seen only a few times. The V and J genes are TRBV6-5 and TRBJ2-7; D may be TRBD2 (7 bases). CDR1 MNHEY and CDR2 SVGAGI come from the germline V gene. Trimming pared 0 bases from V and 3 bases from J, leaving 15 bases between. This CDR3 contains 16 residues. The CDR3: CASSYSSRGGHYEQYF. CDR3 nucleotide sequence: TGTGCCAGCAGTTACTCGAGTAGGGGGGGGCACTACGAGCAGTACTTC.

This sequence joins TRBV15 and TRBJ1-1; TRBD1 matches at 8 bases. The germline CDR1 and CDR2 sequences are LNHNV and YYDKDF (reference sequence). V was clipped by 11 bases and J by 1 base; unmatched bases: 9. This CDR3 is 14 amino acids long. CDR3 bases: TGTGCCGCTGAAGACAGGGGAGGGAACACTGAAGCTTTCTTT. This codes for CAAEDRGGNTEAFF.

The chain employs TRBV5-1 and TRBJ1-6; 8 bases line up with TRBD1. The CDR3 runs to 14 residues. V shed 4 bases, J shed 5 bases, and the junction held 2 bases outside the gene matches. Germline loops: CDR1 SGHRS, CDR2 YFSETQ. The CDR3 DNA is TGCGCCAGCAGCGTGACAGGGGATAATTCACCCCTCCACTTT. Residues: CASSVTGDNSPLHF.

This clone showed up just a few times. This chain connects TRBV4-1 to TRBJ1-5; D is uncertain. Trimming removed 4 bases from V and 3 bases from J, with 10 bases in between. The CDR3 contains 14 residues. Germline V gene lookup returns CDR1 MGHRA and CDR2 YSYEKL. The CDR3 sequence is CASSRPGINQPQHF. DNA for the CDR3: TGCGCCAGCAGCCGCCCGGGGATCAATCAGCCCCAGCATTTT.

This chain connects TRBV6-1 to TRBJ2-6; D gene ambiguous. V was shortened by 6 bases and J by 1 base, with 7 bases between the two germline ends. This CDR3 region has 14 residues. Germline values: CDR1 MNHNS, CDR2 SASEGT. The CDR3 bases are TGTGCCAGCAGCACACCTTCTGGGGCCAACGTCCTGACTTTC. It codes for CASSTPSGANVLTF.

The chain combines TRBV27 with TRBJ2-2, with 8 bases identical to TRBD1. The trim removed 8 bases at V and 4 bases at J, leaving 9 bases unmatched. This CDR3 has 15 residues. CDR1 and CDR2 (germline): MNHEY, SMNVEV (reference sequence). The CDR3 coding sequence is TGTGCCAGCTGGCCCTGGACAGGGTCCACCGGGGAGCTGTTTTTT. This codes for CASWPWTGSTGELFF.

CDR3 sequence: CASRAGVSTDTQYF. Written as DNA, the CDR3 is TGTGCCAGCCGGGCGGGGGTAAGCACAGATACGCAGTATTTT. This chain links TRBV6-5 with TRBJ2-3, with 7 bases matching TRBD2. J gave up 0 bases and V 8 bases, and 5 bases lay outside the gene matches. The CDR3 length is 14 residues. CDR1 MNHEY and CDR2 SVGAGI come from the germline V gene.

The table lists this clone with a few counts. This chain links TRBV28 with TRBJ2-7, with 10 bases fitting TRBD1. CDR1 and CDR2 (germline): MDHEN, SYDVKM. The CDR3 is 14 residues long. The J segment lost 6 bases and the V segment lost 4 bases, leaving 6 bases of the junction unmatched. The CDR3 reads CASSSDRGRSEQYF. The CDR3 DNA is TGTGCCAGCAGTTCAGACAGGGGGCGTAGCGAGCAGTACTTC.

This rearrangement joins TRBV29-1 to TRBJ2-5, with 12 bases identical to TRBD2. Trimming cost V 3 bases and J 2 bases; bases outside gene matches: 7. This CDR3 region has 16 residues. Germline assignment: CDR1 SQVTM and CDR2 ANQGSEA. The CDR3 DNA is TGCAGCGTTGATGGTACTAGCGGGGGGTTACAAGAGACCCAGTACTTC. It codes for CSVDGTSGGLQETQYF.

The V and J genes are TRBV19 and TRBJ1-6, with TRBD1 matching over 7 bases. With 3 bases clipped from V and 5 bases from J, the junction kept 1 base outside the gene matches. Germline V CDR1 and CDR2: LNHDA, SQIVND (reference sequence). The CDR3 totals 14 residues. CDR3 DNA sequence: TGTGCCAGTAGTATGACAGGGAATAATTCACCCCTCCACTTT. Protein product: CASSMTGNNSPLHF.

This chain uses TRBV7-2 with TRBJ1-4; 8 bases are a match to TRBD1. The V segment lost 4 bases and the J segment 0 bases; nucleotides outside the gene matches: 13. The CDR3 covers 19 residues. CDR1 is SGHTA, CDR2 FQGNSA, per germline. As DNA, the CDR3 is TGTGCCAGCAGCTCCTCAACAGGACAGGGCGTTGCAACTAATGAAAAACTGTTTTTT. Encoded protein: CASSSSTGQGVATNEKLFF.

The chain couples TRBV10-3 to TRBJ1-4, with 7 bases fitting TRBD1. V shed 0 bases and J 6 bases; nucleotides not matched to a gene: 1. This CDR3 is built from 14 residues. Germline V gene sequence: CDR1 ENHRY, CDR2 SYGVKD. The CDR3 nucleotides read TGTGCCATCAGTGAGTCAGGGGGCTATGAAAAACTGTTTTTT. Its translation is CAISESGGYEKLFF.

The CDR3 nucleotides read TGCGCCAGCAGTGGACAGGGAGGCGGGCGCATGAACACTGAAGCTTTCTTT. It yields the protein CASSGQGGGRMNTEAFF. The V gene is TRBV10-2, the J gene TRBJ1-1, with 7 bases that match TRBD1. From germline, CDR1 is WSHSY and CDR2 SAAADI. CDR3 length: 17 residues. Trimming took 4 bases from V and 0 from J; bases not matched to a gene: 11.

In regard to this clone: At one boundary the junction diverges from the germline segment, which might be a read error. This chain uses TRBV5-1 with TRBJ1-2; weak D call: TRBD1 (6 bases). The CDR3 runs 15 residues. Germline V CDR1 and CDR2: SGHRS, YFSETQ. This CDR3 reads CASSLGPETTGSYPF. In DNA, the CDR3 is TGCGCCAGCAGCTTGGGACCCGAAACAACAGGGAGCTACCCCTTC.

The rearrangement uses TRBV6-5 and TRBJ1-6; 7 nucleotides align to TRBD1. V was pared by 6 bases and J by 10 bases, with 6 bases of the junction left unmatched. CDR3 length: 13 amino acids. Germline CDR1 is MNHEY and CDR2 is SVGAGI. The CDR3 region has the DNA TGTGCCAGCAGGATAGACAGGGTCTCACCCCTCCACTTT. This sequence encodes CASRIDRVSPLHF.

The chain links TRBV15 to TRBJ1-4, with 7 bases fitting TRBD1. Germline lookup yields CDR1 LNHNV and CDR2 YYDKDF (reference sequence). With V trimmed by 4 bases and J by 7 bases, 15 bases remained unmatched. The CDR3 consists of 17 residues. CDR3 sequence: CATSKDTAEGAGEKLFF. CDR3 nucleotides: TGTGCCACCAGCAAAGATACCGCAGAGGGGGCGGGTGAAAAACTGTTTTTT.

V gene TRBV6-6 combines with J gene TRBJ1-2, with D possibly matching TRBD1 (6 bases). V was pared by 2 bases and J by 4 bases, with 11 bases between. The CDR3 extends over 14 amino acids. Germline V gene data show CDR1 as MNHNY and CDR2 as SVGAGI (reference sequence). Here the CDR3 reads CASSYKGDTYGYTF. In DNA, the CDR3 is TGTGCCAGCAGTTACAAGGGGGACACCTATGGCTACACCTTC.

This clone appeared a single time. This chain uses TRBV7-2 with TRBJ2-7, with TRBD1 matching over 7 bases. The germline CDR1 and CDR2 sequences are SGHTA and FQGNSA. The CDR3 is 15 residues long. V trimming: 5 bases; J trimming: 1 base; junction bases outside the gene matches: 8. The CDR3 DNA reads TGTGCCAGCAGCCGAGACAGGGTGGAATCCTACGAGCAGTACTTC. Amino acids: CASSRDRVESYEQYF. Drawing the rest from reference TRBV7-2 and TRBJ2-7, the complete variable domain is GAGVSQSPSNKVTEKGKDVELRCDPISGHTALYWYRQSLGQGLEFLIYFQGNSAPDKSGLPSDRFSAERTGGSVSTLTIQRTQQEDSAVYLCASSRDRVESYEQYFGPGTRLTVT.

V is TRBV15 and J is TRBJ2-1; 7 nucleotides line up with TRBD2. CDR3 size: 17 residues. V dropped 5 bases and J dropped 8; count of bases not matched to a gene: 18. Germline-derived CDR1 and CDR2 are LNHNV and YYDKDF (reference sequence). The CDR3 DNA reads as TGTGCCACCAGCTTAAAAAGGACTAGTGGTAGGTACGATGAGCAGTTCTTC. Protein sequence: CATSLKRTSGRYDEQFF.

V usage is TRBV6-1 and J usage is TRBJ2-1, with 7 bases identical to TRBD1. This CDR3 has 13 residues. Unmatched junction bases numbered 10, after V lost 6 bases and J lost 11 bases. CDR1 is MNHNS, CDR2 SASEGT, per germline. The CDR3 here is CASRPTQGQKQFF. CDR3 nucleotides: TGTGCCAGCAGGCCTACCCAGGGACAGAAGCAGTTCTTC.

The chain combines TRBV6-5 with TRBJ2-2; TRBD2 agrees at 7 bases. The CDR3 runs 15 residues. Per germline, CDR1 MNHEY and CDR2 SVGAGI. V shed 8 bases and J 3 bases; nucleotides not matched to a gene: 9. The CDR3 is CASGRGRVDTGELFF. The CDR3 DNA reads as TGTGCCAGCGGGCGTGGGAGGGTTGACACCGGGGAGCTGTTTTTT.

This clone came up a few times. The rearrangement links TRBV27 to TRBJ2-6, with D possibly being TRBD1 (5 bases). The CDR3 has 21 residues. Germline values: CDR1 MNHEY, CDR2 SMNVEV (reference sequence). Between the trimmed V and J ends, which lost 3 bases and 1 base, there was a span of 25 bases. The CDR3 region is CASSLSGFGLQGRSGANVLTF. CDR3 bases: TGTGCCAGCAGTTTGTCGGGTTTCGGGCTGCAGGGTCGGTCTGGGGCCAACGTCCTGACTTTC.